Given below is one T cell receptor beta chain in context. The data were obtained in a study of OX40 agonist ivuxolimab in advanced cancers. This CDR3 region has 13 residues. Trimming removed 4 bases at V and 0 bases at J, with 6 bases between. Germline V gene sequence: CDR1 SGHRS, CDR2 YFSETQ. Libraries were prepared by immunoSEQ multiplex PCR; TCRdb keeps only in-frame clonotypes and omits some of them. This sample carries 100,000 to 120,000 clones, 80% to 95% of them seen once, and the ten largest clones take approximately 0.69%. The input for sequencing was CD4+ or CD8+ T cells sorted from blood, taken in a trial of the OX40 agonist ivuxolimab. This rearrangement joins TRBV5-1 to TRBJ2-3; no clear D. The sequence came from an adult with an advanced solid tumor such as melanoma, head and neck, liver or kidney cancer. CDR3 nucleotides: TGCGCCAGCAGCACCCTTAGCACAGATACGCAGTATTTT. Translation gives CASSTLSTDTQYF.